This passage covers 5 T cell receptor beta chains from one sample sequenced in a study of OX40 agonist ivuxolimab in advanced cancers. TCRdb keeps only in-frame clones here, not all; method: immunoSEQ multiplex PCR. The table records about 84,000 clones, 94% of them present only once. The sample consisted of CD4+ or CD8+ T cells sorted from blood, taken in a trial of the OX40 agonist ivuxolimab. The source of these receptors is an adult with an advanced solid tumor such as melanoma, head and neck, liver or kidney cancer.

The chain couples TRBV7-9 to TRBJ1-2, with D possibly being TRBD1 (6 bases). CDR3 length: 15 residues. The germline V gene has CDR1 SEHNR and CDR2 FQNEAQ (reference sequence). V lost 3 bases and J lost 5, with 16 bases in between. The CDR3 region has the DNA TGTGCCAGCAGCTTGGCACAGGGATTGGTATATGGCTACACCTTC. Residues: CASSLAQGLVYGYTF.

The V gene is TRBV7-2, the J gene TRBJ2-7; D unresolved. CDR3 length: 12 amino acids. Between the trimmed V and J ends, which lost 0 bases and 4 bases, there was a span of 4 bases. From germline, CDR1 is SGHTA and CDR2 FQGNSA. CDR3 protein: CASSLALYEQYF. In DNA, the CDR3 is TGTGCCAGCAGCTTAGCCTTGTACGAGCAGTACTTC.

The genes are TRBV4-1 and TRBJ2-2, with D hard to call. Looked up from germline, CDR1 is MGHRA and CDR2 is YSYEKL. Trimming left V 0 bases short and J 1 base short, with 6 bases between. The length of the CDR3 is 15 residues. In DNA form, the CDR3 reads TGCGCCAGCAGCCAAGAAGGTTTGAACACCGGGGAGCTGTTTTTT. Translating gives CASSQEGLNTGELFF.

The chain recombines TRBV5-8 with TRBJ2-1; possibly TRBD1 or TRBD2 for D (5 bases each). Germline-derived CDR1 and CDR2 are SGHTS and YDEGEE. Trimming left V 4 bases short and J 1 base short, with 9 bases between. CDR3 length equals 14 residues. In nucleotides, the CDR3 is TGTGCCAGCAGCACGGGACGTTCCTACAATGAGCAGTTCTTC. Its protein product is CASSTGRSYNEQFF.

The chain has TRBV10-3 and TRBJ2-7, with 10 positions matching TRBD1. The CDR3 spans 17 residues. V lost 4 bases to trimming and J lost 2 bases; unmatched junction nucleotides: 11. Per germline, CDR1 ENHRY and CDR2 SYGVKD. CDR3 amino acids: CAISGPGTGAPTYEQYF. CDR3 coding DNA: TGTGCCATCAGTGGTCCCGGGACAGGGGCCCCCACCTACGAGCAGTACTTC.